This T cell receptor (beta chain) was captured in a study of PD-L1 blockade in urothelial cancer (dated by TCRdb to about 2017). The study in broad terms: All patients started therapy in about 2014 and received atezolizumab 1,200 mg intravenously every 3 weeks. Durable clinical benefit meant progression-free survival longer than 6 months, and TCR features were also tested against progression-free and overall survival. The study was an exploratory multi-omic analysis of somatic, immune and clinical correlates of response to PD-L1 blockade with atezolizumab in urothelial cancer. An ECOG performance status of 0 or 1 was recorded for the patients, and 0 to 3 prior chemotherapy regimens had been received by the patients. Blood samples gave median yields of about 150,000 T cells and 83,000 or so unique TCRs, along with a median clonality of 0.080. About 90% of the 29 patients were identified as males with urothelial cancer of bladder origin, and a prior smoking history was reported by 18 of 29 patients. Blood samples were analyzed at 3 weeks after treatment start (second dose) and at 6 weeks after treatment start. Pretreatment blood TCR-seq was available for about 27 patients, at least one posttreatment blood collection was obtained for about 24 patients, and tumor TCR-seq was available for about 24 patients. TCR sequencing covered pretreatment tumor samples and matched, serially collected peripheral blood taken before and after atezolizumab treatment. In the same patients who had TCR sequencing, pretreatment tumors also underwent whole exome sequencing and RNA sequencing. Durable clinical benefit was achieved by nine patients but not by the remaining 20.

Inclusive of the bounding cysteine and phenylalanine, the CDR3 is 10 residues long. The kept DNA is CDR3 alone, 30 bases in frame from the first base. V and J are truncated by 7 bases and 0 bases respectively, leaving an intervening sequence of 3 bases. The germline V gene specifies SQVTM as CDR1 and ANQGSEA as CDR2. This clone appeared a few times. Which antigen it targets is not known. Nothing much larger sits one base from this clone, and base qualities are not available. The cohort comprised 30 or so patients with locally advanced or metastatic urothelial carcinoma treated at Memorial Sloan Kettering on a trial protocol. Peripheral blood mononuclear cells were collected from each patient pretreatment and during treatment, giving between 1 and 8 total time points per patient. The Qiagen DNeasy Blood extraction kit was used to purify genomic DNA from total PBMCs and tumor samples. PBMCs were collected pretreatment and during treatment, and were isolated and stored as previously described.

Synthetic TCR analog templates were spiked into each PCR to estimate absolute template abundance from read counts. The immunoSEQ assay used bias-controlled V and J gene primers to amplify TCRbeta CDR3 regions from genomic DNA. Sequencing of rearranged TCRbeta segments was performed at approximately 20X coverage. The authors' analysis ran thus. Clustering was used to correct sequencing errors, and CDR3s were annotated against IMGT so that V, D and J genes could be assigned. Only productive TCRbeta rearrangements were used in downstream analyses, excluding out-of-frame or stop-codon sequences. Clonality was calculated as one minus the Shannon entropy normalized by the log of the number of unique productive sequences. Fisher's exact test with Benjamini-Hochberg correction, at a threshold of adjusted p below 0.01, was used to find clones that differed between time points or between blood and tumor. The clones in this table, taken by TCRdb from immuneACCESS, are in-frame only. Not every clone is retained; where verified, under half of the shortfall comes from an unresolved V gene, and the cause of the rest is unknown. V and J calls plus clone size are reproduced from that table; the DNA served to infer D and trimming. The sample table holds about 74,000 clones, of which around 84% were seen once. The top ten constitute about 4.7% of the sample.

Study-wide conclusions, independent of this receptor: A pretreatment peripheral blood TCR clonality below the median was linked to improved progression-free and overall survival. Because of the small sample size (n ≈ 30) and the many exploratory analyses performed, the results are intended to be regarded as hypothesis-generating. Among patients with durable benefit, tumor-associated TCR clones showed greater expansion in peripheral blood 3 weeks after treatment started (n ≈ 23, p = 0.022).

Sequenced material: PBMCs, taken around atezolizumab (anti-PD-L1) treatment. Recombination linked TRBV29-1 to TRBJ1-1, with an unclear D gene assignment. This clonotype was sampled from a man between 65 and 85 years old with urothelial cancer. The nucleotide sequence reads TGCAGCGCCATGAACACTGAAGCTTTCTTT. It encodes CSAMNTEAFF.